One T cell receptor beta chain is described in this entry. The antigen is unknown. The source of the sample is a study of blood T cells in healthy people across ages. Notes on the study in general: The study found more naive CD4+ cells and higher diversity in long-lived than aged donors. Strongly correlated with naive T cell percentage was TCR beta diversity. Naive and antigen-experienced cells were not separated, limiting conclusive comparison.

V was cut by 2 bases and J by 4 bases, with 8 bases left in between. Germline V gene sequence: CDR1 GTSNPN, CDR2 SVGIG (reference sequence). CDR3 size: 13 residues. The use of a sample-barcoded 5' primer and a J-beta primer mix characterized a second PCR of 7 to 11 cycles. One entry per CDR3 protein, called by TCRdb with MiXCR from the 5' RACE reads. The data contain some 750,000 distinct CDR3 sequences, about a fifth of them singletons. The TCR originated in a man between 65 and 79 years old in good health. J is TRBJ1-4 and V is TRBV30, with D unresolved. The sample comprised blood. CDR3 in DNA: TGTGCCTGGAGTCCCCACAGTAATGAAAAACTGTTTTTT. It is translated as CAWSPHSNEKLFF. Variable domain in full (rest from reference TRBV30 and TRBJ1-4): SQTIHQWPATLVQPVGSPLSLECTVEGTSNPNLYWYRQAAGRGLQLLFYSVGIGQISSEVPQNLSASRPQDRQFILSSKKLLLSDSGFYLCAWSPHSNEKLFFGSGTQLSVL.